The entry below describes one T cell receptor beta chain. As yet, its antigen is unknown. This entry comes from a study of cytomegalovirus exposure and HLA in healthy donors. Points from the study as a whole: Both high specificity and high sensitivity reportedly marked the classifier's diagnosis of cytomegalovirus status.

PCR employed 60 Vbeta and 13 Jbeta primers. The method was immunoSEQ multiplex PCR; TCRdb's version includes in-frame clones alone and lacks a portion of them. The sample has 140,000 to 150,000 clones, and its top ten clones hold 0.96%. The clonotype originates from a male donor in good health and CMV-seronegative. Sequencing was carried out using PBMCs.

The CDR3 nucleotides read TGTGCCAGCAGCGGCGAGTTCGGGGTGAATCAGCCCCAGCATTTT. It specifies CASSGEFGVNQPQHF. The chain carries TRBV6-1 and TRBJ1-5; D remains ambiguous. This CDR3 is 15 amino acids long. CDR1 and CDR2 from the germline V gene are MNHNS and SASEGT. The V end was cut by 6 bases, the J end by 4 bases, with 16 bases between.